These T cell receptor beta chains were read from a single sample in a study of technical replicates of blood from several donors. Clones were sequenced by immunoSEQ multiplex PCR, and TCRdb holds only the in-frame ones, with some missing. The sample has under 95,000 clones, roughly 94% seen once; the top ten hold approximately 0.25%. Material: T cells isolated from PBMCs. The receptors were sampled from a human donor in good health. Each CDR3 is given with its conserved first and last residue. A D gene is named only where the DNA matches it firmly. Clone size is shown for a subset of rows, as once, few, many or a class of expanded clone.

TRBV5-4	once	TRBD1	TRBJ1-1	CASSLGGTGKAFF	TGTGCCAGCAGCTTGGGGGGGACAGGGAAAGCTTTCTTT
TRBV19	-	TRBD2	TRBJ2-1	CASSMYGGARNEQFF	TGTGCCAGTAGTATGTACGGGGGGGCCAGAAATGAGCAGTTCTTC
TRBV4-2	-	-	TRBJ2-3	CASSQDGGGLSTDTQYF	TGTGCCAGCAGCCAAGATGGAGGGGGCCTCAGCACAGATACGCAGTATTTT
TRBV10-1	once	-	TRBJ1-2	CASKPVCFGYTF	TGCGCCAGCAAACCGGTTTGTTTTGGCTACACCTTC
TRBV27	-	TRBD2	TRBJ2-2	CASSALGTSGRKAAGELFF	TGTGCCAGCAGTGCCCTTGGGACTAGCGGGAGGAAGGCGGCCGGGGAGCTGTTTTTT
TRBV7-2	-	-	TRBJ1-2	CASSLISDSYYGYTF	TGTGCCAGCAGCTTAATCAGCGACAGCTACTATGGCTACACCTTC
TRBV9	-	-	TRBJ1-1	CASSVVGGEAFF	TGTGCCAGCAGCGTAGTAGGGGGTGAAGCTTTCTTT
TRBV6-5	once	-	TRBJ1-1	CASRSSSGAFF	TGTGCCAGCAGGTCTAGCTCGGGGGCTTTCTTT
TRBV7-9	-	TRBD2	TRBJ2-3	CASSLAGGPRDTQYF	TGTGCCAGCAGCTTAGCGGGAGGGCCCAGGGATACGCAGTATTTT
TRBV6-1	-	TRBD1	TRBJ1-2	CASSEAGTGTNYGYTF	TGTGCCAGCAGTGAAGCCGGGACAGGGACTAACTATGGCTACACCTTC
TRBV6-4	-	-	TRBJ2-2	CASSVIAGTGELFF	TGTGCCAGCAGTGTTATAGCCGGCACCGGGGAGCTGTTTTTT
TRBV5-1	-	-	TRBJ1-2	CASSQAAGQAYGYTF	TGCGCCAGCAGCCAGGCCGCAGGGCAAGCCTATGGCTACACCTTC
TRBV29-1	-	TRBD1	TRBJ2-7	CSVGISGQGIYEQYF	TGCAGCGTTGGGATCTCGGGACAGGGGATCTACGAGCAGTACTTC
TRBV6-5	-	-	TRBJ1-1	CASSYQDTNTEAFF	TGTGCCAGCAGTTACCAGGACACGAACACTGAAGCTTTCTTT
TRBV12-2	-	-	TRBJ2-7	CASRSEPGGQEIYEQYF	TGTGCAAGTCGCTCCGAACCTGGGGGACAGGAGATCTACGAGCAGTACTTC
TRBV5-1	-	-	TRBJ2-5	CASNGDIFQETQYF	TGCGCCAGCAACGGCGACATCTTCCAAGAGACCCAGTACTTC
TRBV19	-	TRBD2	TRBJ2-3	CASSIRRGGSDTQYF	TGTGCCAGTAGTATAAGGCGGGGGGGCTCAGATACGCAGTATTTT
TRBV9	few	TRBD1	TRBJ1-4	CASSVGSGGNEKLFF	TGTGCCAGCAGCGTAGGGTCAGGGGGCAACGAAAAACTGTTTTTT
TRBV15	-	TRBD1	TRBJ1-5	CATSETGGKQPQHF	TGTGCCACCAGCGAGACAGGGGGCAAACAGCCCCAGCATTTT
TRBV6-5	-	-	TRBJ1-4	CASRLAIATNEKLFF	TGTGCCAGCAGGCTTGCGATCGCAACTAATGAAAAACTGTTTTTT
TRBV10-2	-	TRBD2	TRBJ2-1	CATIPPGTSGGNNEQFF	TGCGCCACCATCCCTCCCGGGACTAGCGGGGGAAACAATGAGCAGTTCTTC
TRBV13	-	TRBD2	TRBJ2-5	CASSPGLAVQETQYF	TGTGCCAGCAGCCCGGGACTAGCGGTACAAGAGACCCAGTACTTC
TRBV11-2	-	-	TRBJ2-7	CASSLAGINSYEQYF	TGTGCCAGCAGCTTGGCGGGTATCAACTCCTACGAGCAGTACTTC
TRBV19	-	TRBD2	TRBJ2-3	CASRTKAGVMDTQYF	TGTGCCAGTAGAACCAAAGCGGGAGTGATGGATACGCAGTATTTT
TRBV9	once	-	TRBJ1-2	CASSEGEGGYGYTF	TGTGCCAGCAGCGAGGGGGAGGGAGGTTATGGCTACACCTTC
TRBV7-2	-	-	TRBJ2-1	CASSFSTRYNEQFF	TGTGCCAGCAGCTTCTCGACTAGATACAATGAGCAGTTCTTC
TRBV15	-	TRBD1	TRBJ1-1	CATSGGQGRNTEAFF	TGTGCCACCAGCGGTGGACAGGGGAGGAACACTGAAGCTTTCTTT
TRBV14	-	TRBD1	TRBJ1-1	CASSHTGGEITEAFF	TGTGCCAGCAGCCATACAGGGGGCGAGATTACTGAAGCTTTCTTT
TRBV19	-	TRBD1	TRBJ1-4	CASRDRFNEKLFF	TGTGCCAGTAGGGACAGGTTTAATGAAAAACTGTTTTTT
TRBV5-1	-	TRBD2	TRBJ2-2	CASSLAASGETNTGELFF	TGCGCCAGCAGCTTGGCCGCTAGCGGGGAAACGAACACCGGGGAGCTGTTTTTT
TRBV4-2	-	-	TRBJ2-7	CASSQENSLSSYEQYF	TGTGCCAGCAGCCAAGAAAACAGCCTCAGCTCCTACGAGCAGTACTTC
TRBV4-1	-	-	TRBJ1-2	CASSQENRGSGGYTF	TGCGCCAGCAGCCAAGAAAATAGGGGTTCCGGTGGCTACACCTTC
TRBV18	-	-	TRBJ2-2	CASSPPGTFTGELFF	TGTGCCAGCTCACCACCTGGGACTTTCACCGGGGAGCTGTTTTTT
TRBV28	once	-	TRBJ2-7	CASSWRYEQYF	TGTGCCAGCTCGTGGCGGTACGAGCAGTACTTC
TRBV4-1	-	-	TRBJ2-1	CASSQDLSGPGSEQFF	TGCGCCAGCAGCCAAGATTTAAGCGGGCCAGGCTCTGAGCAGTTCTTC
TRBV6-1	-	TRBD2	TRBJ2-5	CAGTRTSGGRETQYF	TGTGCCGGCACCCGGACTAGCGGGGGCCGGGAGACCCAGTACTTC
TRBV6-6	-	-	TRBJ2-2	CASSYEGEENTGELFF	TGTGCCAGCAGTTACGAGGGAGAGGAGAACACCGGGGAGCTGTTTTTT